This T cell receptor (beta chain) is from a study of T cell repertoires in ileal Crohn's disease. Study results and limitations: Endoscopic recurrence occurred in every patient whose clonality exceeded 26.8%. Mucosal expansions were suggested to be mainly CD8 T cells. Active smokers at surgery had more clonal expansions than non-smokers.

TCRB immunosequencing input was 400 to 650 nanograms of biopsy DNA per sample. Produced via immunoSEQ multiplex PCR; TCRdb's table is partial and in-frame only. The data show about 18,000 clones, roughly 60% seen once. About this clone itself: Its antigen is currently unknown. The same CDR3 is also encoded by other DNA sequences in this sample.

Germline V gene data show CDR1 as MDHEN and CDR2 as SYDVKM. The CDR3 is made up of 12 amino acids. V was clipped by 5 bases and J by 3 bases, with 8 bases between them. This receptor was identified in an adult with Crohn's disease. What was sequenced was ileal tissue. The rearrangement uses TRBV28 and TRBJ2-7; D call uncertain. CDR3 in DNA: TGTGCCAGCAGTCCCCCAGGCTACGAGCAGTACTTC. As protein: CASSPPGYEQYF.